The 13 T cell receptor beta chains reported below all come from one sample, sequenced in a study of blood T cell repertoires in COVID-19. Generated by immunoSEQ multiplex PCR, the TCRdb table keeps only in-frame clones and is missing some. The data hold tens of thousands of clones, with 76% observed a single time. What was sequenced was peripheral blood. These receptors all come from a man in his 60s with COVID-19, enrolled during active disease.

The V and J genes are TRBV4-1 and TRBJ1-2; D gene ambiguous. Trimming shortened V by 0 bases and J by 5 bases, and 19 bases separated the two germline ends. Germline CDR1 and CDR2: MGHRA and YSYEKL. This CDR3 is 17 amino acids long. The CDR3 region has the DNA TGCGCCAGCAGCCAAGATGGCGGGTATACGCCCCTTTATGGCTACACCTTC. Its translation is CASSQDGGYTPLYGYTF.

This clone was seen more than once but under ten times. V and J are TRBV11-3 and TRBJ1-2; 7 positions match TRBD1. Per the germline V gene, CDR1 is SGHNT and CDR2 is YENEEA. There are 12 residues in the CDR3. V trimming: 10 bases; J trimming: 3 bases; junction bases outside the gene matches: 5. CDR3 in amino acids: CATQGDDYGYTF. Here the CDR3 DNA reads TGTGCCACTCAGGGGGATGACTATGGCTACACCTTC.

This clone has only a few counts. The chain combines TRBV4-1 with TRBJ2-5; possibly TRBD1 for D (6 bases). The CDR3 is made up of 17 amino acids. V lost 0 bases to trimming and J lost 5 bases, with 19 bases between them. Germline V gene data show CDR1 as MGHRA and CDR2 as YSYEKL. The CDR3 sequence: CASSQDRGYRAKETQYF. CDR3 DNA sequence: TGCGCCAGCAGCCAAGATCGGGGATACAGGGCCAAGGAGACCCAGTACTTC.

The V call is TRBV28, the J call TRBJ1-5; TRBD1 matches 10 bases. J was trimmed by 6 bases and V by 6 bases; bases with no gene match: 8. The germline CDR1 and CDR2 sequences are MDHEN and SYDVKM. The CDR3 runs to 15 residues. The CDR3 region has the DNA TGTGCCAGCAGAACTCGACAGGGGGCAAGTCAGCCCCAGCATTTT. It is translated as CASRTRQGASQPQHF.

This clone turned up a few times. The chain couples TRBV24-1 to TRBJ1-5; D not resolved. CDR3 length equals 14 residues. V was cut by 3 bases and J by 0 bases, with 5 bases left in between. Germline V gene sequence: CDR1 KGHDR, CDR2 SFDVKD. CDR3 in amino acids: CATSDPYSNQPQHF. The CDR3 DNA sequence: TGTGCCACCAGTGATCCGTATAGCAATCAGCCCCAGCATTTT.

In nucleotides, the CDR3 is TGTGCCAGCAGCCCCGGGTCGAGAGCCGAGCAGTACTTC. Its protein product is CASSPGSRAEQYF. This sequence joins TRBV7-9 and TRBJ2-7; D ambiguous. There are 13 residues in the CDR3. V was clipped by 5 bases and J by 6 bases, with 14 bases between them. In germline, CDR1 is SEHNR, CDR2 FQNEAQ (reference sequence).

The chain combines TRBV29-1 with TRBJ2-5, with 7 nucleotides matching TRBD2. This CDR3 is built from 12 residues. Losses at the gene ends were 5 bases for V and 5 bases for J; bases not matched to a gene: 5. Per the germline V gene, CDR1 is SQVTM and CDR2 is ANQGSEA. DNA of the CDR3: TGCAGCGTTCGTCCCGGGGGGGAGACCCAGTACTTC. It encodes CSVRPGGETQYF.

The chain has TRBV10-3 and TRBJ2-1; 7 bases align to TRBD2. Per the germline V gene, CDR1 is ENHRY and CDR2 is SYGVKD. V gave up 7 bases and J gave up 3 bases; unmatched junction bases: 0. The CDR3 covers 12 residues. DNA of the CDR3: TGTGCCATCAAGCGGGGCTACAATGAGCAGTTCTTC. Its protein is CAIKRGYNEQFF.

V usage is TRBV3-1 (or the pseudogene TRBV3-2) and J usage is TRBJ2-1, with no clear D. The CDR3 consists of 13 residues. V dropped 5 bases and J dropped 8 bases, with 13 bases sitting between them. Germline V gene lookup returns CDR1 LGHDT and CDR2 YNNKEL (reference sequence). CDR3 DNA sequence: TGTGCCAGCAGCTTCAGTGGTGGGCATGAGCAGTTCTTC. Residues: CASSFSGGHEQFF.

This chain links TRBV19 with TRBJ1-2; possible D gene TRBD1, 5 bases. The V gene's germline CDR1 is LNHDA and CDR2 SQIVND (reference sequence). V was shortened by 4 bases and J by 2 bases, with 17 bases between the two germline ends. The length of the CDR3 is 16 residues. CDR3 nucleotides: TGTGCCAGTAGTAATCCTCCGGGGGTCGAAAACTATGGCTACACCTTC. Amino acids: CASSNPPGVENYGYTF.

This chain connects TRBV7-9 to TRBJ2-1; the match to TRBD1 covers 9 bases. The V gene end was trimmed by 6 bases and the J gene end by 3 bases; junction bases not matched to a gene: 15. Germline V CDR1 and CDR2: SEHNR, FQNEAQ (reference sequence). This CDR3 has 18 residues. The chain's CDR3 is CASSQHSYPGQGYNEQFF. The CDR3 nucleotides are TGTGCCAGCAGTCAACATTCCTATCCGGGACAGGGCTACAATGAGCAGTTCTTC.

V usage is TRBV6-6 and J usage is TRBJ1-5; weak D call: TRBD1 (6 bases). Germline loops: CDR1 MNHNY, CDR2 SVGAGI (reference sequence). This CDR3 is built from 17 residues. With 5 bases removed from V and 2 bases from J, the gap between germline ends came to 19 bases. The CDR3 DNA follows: TGTGCCAGCAGTCCCCGGGACATAAGATGGGGCAATCAGCCCCAGCATTTT. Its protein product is CASSPRDIRWGNQPQHF.

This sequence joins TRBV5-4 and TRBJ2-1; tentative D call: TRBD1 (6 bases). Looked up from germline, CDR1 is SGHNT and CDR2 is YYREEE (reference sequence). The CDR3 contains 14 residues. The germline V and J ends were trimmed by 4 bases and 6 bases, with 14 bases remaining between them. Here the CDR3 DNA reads TGTGCCAGCAGCCCGCCGACAGGAGTCAATGAGCAGTTCTTC. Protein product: CASSPPTGVNEQFF. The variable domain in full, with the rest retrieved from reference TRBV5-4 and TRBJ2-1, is ETGVTQSPTHLIKTRGQQVTLRCSSQSGHNTVSWYQQALGQGPQFIFQYYREEENGRGNFPPRFSGLQFPNYSSELNVNALELDDSALYLCASSPPTGVNEQFFGPGTRLTVL.